Following are 9 T cell receptor beta chains from one sample sequenced in a study of Graves' ophthalmopathy and Graves' hyperthyroidism. RNA transcripts yielded amplified TCR beta CDR3 regions. HTBI primers primed a first-round RT-PCR, and a second-round multiplex PCR followed. TCRdb independently ran MiXCR on the multiplex PCR reads; one entry per CDR3 protein. Seen here are about 1.1 million distinct CDR3 sequences, 35% to 40% observed once, and the top ten hold roughly 11%. Material: peripheral blood or thyroid tissue (not recorded which). These receptors were taken from an adult man with Graves' hyperthyroidism.

Turning to this clonotype: This is likely a read error, given that the CDR3 carries no conserved phenylalanine or tryptophan at its end. It is unclear where the CDR3 begins or ends on the DNA, so no DNA is shown, and the CDR3 is as TCRdb lists it. The rearrangement uses TRBV6-5 and TRBJ1-4; TRBD1 is the table's D call and was not checked against the DNA. The CDR3 length is 9 residues, termini included. The germline CDR1 and CDR2 sequences are MNHEY and SVGAGI. The CDR3 is CASRGQGRG.

V gene TRBV28 combines with J gene TRBJ2-2, with D unclear. The germline V gene has CDR1 MDHEN and CDR2 SYDVKM. Trimming pared 4 bases from V and 2 bases from J, leaving 11 bases between. The CDR3 extends over 15 amino acids. CDR3 protein: CASSYEATNTGELFF. The CDR3, as DNA: TGTGCCAGCAGTTACGAAGCTACTAACACCGGGGAGCTGTTTTTT.

This clonotype was found a few times. One end of the junction is discordant with germline, which a read error may explain. The genes are TRBV10-3 and TRBJ1-5, with D hard to call. The CDR3 consists of 19 residues. Looked up from germline, CDR1 is ENHRY and CDR2 is SYGVKD. The CDR3 DNA sequence: TGTGCCAGCAGTGAAGCGCGCTCGGGTTACTCATATAGCAATCAGCCCCAGCATTTT. It yields the protein CASSEARSGYSYSNQPQHF.

This clonotype was observed at least ten times. The chain uses TRBV29-1 and TRBJ1-1; 7 nucleotides align to TRBD1. The CDR3 is made up of 10 amino acids. With 4 bases clipped from V and 7 bases from J, the junction kept 0 bases outside the gene matches. CDR1 and CDR2 (germline): SQVTM, ANQGSEA. This chain's CDR3 is CSVGTGEAFF. As DNA, the CDR3 is TGCAGCGTTGGGACAGGTGAAGCTTTCTTT.

The rearrangement uses TRBV28 and TRBJ1-5, with D hard to call. Germline loops: CDR1 MDHEN, CDR2 SYDVKM. The CDR3 contains 12 residues. V gave up 6 bases and J gave up 5 bases, with 8 bases separating them. CDR3 DNA sequence: TGTGCCAGCAGCGCCTATCATCAGCCCCAGCATTTT. Its protein product is CASSAYHQPQHF.

The chain links TRBV20-1 to TRBJ2-6, with TRBD2 identical over 12 bases. CDR3 size: 15 residues. Germline CDR1 DFQATT, CDR2 SNEGSKA (reference sequence). V trimming: 2 bases; J trimming: 7 bases; junction bases outside the gene matches: 3. In nucleotides, the CDR3 is TGCAGTGCTAGACTAGCGGGGGGGCCAGCCAACGTCCTGACTTTC. The encoded protein is CSARLAGGPANVLTF.

To note about this clonotype: The junction shows a germline mismatch at one end, possibly a read error. CDR3 sequence reads: CASRERRDSFSGANVLAF. Written as DNA, the CDR3 is TGTGCCAGTAGGGAGAGACGGGACAGTTTTTCTGGGGCCAACGTCCTGGCTTTC. The chain combines TRBV19 with TRBJ2-6; 7 nucleotides line up with TRBD1. The V gene's germline CDR1 is LNHDA and CDR2 SQIVND (reference sequence). The CDR3 runs 18 residues.

This clonotype was seen many times. The gene calls are TRBV7-2 and TRBJ2-7; 8 bases match TRBD1. The germline CDR1 and CDR2 sequences are SGHTA and FQGNSA. This CDR3 spans 12 amino acids. V was clipped by 5 bases and J by 11 bases; unmatched bases: 8. Here the CDR3 reads CASSQGEDREYF. The CDR3 DNA sequence: TGTGCCAGCAGCCAGGGGGAGGACAGGGAGTACTTC.

The rearrangement links TRBV5-1 to TRBJ2-7; 7 positions match TRBD2. This CDR3 is 15 amino acids long. CDR1 is SGHRS, CDR2 YFSETQ, per germline. J gave up 6 bases and V 1 base, and 10 bases lay outside the gene matches. As DNA, the CDR3 is TGCGCCAGCAGCTTGCCCGGGACTACCGTGGGCGAGCAGTACTTC. Its translation: CASSLPGTTVGEQYF. The full variable domain, in which reference TRBV5-1 and TRBJ2-7 provide the parts outside the CDR3, is KAGVTQTPRYLIKTRGQQVTLSCSPISGHRSVSWYQQTPGQGLQFLFEYFSETQRNKGNFPGRFSGRQFSNSRSEMNVSTLELGDSALYLCASSLPGTTVGEQYFGPGTRLTVT.